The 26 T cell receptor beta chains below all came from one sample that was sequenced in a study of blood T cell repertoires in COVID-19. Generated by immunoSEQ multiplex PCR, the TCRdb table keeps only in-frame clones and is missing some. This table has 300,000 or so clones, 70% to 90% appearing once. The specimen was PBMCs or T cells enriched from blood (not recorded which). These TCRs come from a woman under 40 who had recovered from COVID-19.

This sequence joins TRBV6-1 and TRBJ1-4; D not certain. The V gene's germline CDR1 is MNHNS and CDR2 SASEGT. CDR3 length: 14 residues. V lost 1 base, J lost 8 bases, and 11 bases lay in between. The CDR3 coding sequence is TGTGCCAGCAGTGAAGGGCCAAAGGAGGAAAAACTGTTTTTT. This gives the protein CASSEGPKEEKLFF.

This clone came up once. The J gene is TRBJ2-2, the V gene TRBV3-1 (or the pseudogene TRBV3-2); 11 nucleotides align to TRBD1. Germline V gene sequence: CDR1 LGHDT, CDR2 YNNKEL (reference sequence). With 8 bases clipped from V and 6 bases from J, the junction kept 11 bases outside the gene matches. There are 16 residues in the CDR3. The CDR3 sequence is CASRSWTGGAAGELFF. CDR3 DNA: TGTGCCAGCCGCTCCTGGACAGGGGGCGCGGCCGGGGAGCTGTTTTTT.

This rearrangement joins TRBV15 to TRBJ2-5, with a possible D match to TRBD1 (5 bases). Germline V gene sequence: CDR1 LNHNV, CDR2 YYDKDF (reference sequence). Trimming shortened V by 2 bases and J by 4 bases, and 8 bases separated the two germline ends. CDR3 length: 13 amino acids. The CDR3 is CATSRPDTETQYF. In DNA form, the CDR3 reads TGTGCCACCAGCAGACCGGACACAGAGACCCAGTACTTC.

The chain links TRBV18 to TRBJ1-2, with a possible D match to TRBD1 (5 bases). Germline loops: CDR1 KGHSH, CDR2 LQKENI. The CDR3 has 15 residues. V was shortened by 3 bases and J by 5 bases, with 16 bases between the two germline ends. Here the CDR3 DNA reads TGTGCCAGCTCACCCCCGACAGCAGCCTTTTATGGCTACACCTTC. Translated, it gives CASSPPTAAFYGYTF.

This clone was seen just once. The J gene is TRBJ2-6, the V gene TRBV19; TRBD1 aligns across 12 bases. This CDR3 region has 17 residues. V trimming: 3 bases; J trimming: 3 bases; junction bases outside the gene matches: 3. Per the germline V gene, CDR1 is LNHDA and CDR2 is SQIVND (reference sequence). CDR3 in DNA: TGTGCCAGTAGTATGGGACAGGGGGCGCGTGGGGCCAACGTCCTGACTTTC. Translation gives CASSMGQGARGANVLTF.

CDR3 sequence reads: CASSPQGAAYGYTF. Here the CDR3 DNA reads TGTGCCAGCAGTCCACAGGGGGCCGCCTATGGCTACACCTTC. V is TRBV27 and J is TRBJ1-2, with TRBD1 matching over 9 bases. V dropped 5 bases and J dropped 4; count of bases not matched to a gene: 5. CDR1 is MNHEY and CDR2 is SMNVEV in the germline V gene (reference sequence). The length of the CDR3 is 14 residues.

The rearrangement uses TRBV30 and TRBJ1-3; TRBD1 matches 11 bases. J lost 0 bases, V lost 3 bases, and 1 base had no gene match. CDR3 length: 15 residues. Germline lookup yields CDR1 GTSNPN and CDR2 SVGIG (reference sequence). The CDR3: CAWRGQGVSGNTIYF. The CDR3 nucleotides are TGTGCCTGGAGGGGACAGGGGGTCTCTGGAAACACCATATATTTT.

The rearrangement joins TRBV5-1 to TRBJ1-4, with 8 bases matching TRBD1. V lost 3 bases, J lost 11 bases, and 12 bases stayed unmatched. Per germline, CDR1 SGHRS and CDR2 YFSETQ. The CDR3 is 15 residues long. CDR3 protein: CASSSEPGQGGKLFF. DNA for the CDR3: TGCGCCAGCAGCTCAGAACCAGGACAGGGTGGGAAACTGTTTTTT. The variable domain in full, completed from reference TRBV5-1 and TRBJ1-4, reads KAGVTQTPRYLIKTRGQQVTLSCSPISGHRSVSWYQQTPGQGLQFLFEYFSETQRNKGNFPGRFSGRQFSNSRSEMNVSTLELGDSALYLCASSSEPGQGGKLFFGSGTQLSVL.

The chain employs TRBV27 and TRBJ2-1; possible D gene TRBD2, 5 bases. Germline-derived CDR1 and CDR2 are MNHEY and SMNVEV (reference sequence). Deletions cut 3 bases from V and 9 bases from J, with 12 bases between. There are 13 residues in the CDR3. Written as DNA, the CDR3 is TGTGCCAGCAGTTTTGGAGGTCGTGGTGAGCAGTTCTTC. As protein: CASSFGGRGEQFF.

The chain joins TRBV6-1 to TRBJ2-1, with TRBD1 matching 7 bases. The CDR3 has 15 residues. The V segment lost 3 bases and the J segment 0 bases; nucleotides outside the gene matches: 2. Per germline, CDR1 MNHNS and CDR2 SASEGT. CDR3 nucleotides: TGTGCCAGCAGTGAGACAGGGAACTCCTACAATGAGCAGTTCTTC. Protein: CASSETGNSYNEQFF.

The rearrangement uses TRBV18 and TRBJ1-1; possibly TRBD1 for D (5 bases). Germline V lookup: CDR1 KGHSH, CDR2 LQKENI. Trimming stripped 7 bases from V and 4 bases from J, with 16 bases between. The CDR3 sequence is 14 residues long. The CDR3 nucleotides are TGTGCCAGCTTCCCGGGGAGGGGCTTCACTGAAGCTTTCTTT. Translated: CASFPGRGFTEAFF.

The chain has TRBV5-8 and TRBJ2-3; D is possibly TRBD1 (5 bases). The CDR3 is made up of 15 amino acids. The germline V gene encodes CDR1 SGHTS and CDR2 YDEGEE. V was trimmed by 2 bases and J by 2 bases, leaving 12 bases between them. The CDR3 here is CASSFPQGPTDTQYF. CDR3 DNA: TGTGCCAGCAGCTTTCCCCAGGGTCCCACAGATACGCAGTATTTT.

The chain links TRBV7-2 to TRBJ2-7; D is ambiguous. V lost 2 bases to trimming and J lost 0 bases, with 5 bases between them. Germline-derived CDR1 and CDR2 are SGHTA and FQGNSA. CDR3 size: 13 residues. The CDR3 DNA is TGTGCCAGCAGCTTATGGCTCTCCTACGAGCAGTACTTC. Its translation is CASSLWLSYEQYF.

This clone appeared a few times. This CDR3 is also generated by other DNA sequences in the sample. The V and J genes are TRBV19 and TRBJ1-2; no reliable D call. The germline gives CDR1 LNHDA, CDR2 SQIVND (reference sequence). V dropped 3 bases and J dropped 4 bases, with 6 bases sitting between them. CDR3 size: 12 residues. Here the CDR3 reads CASSISGYGYTF. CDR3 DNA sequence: TGTGCCAGTAGTATTTCAGGCTATGGCTACACCTTC.

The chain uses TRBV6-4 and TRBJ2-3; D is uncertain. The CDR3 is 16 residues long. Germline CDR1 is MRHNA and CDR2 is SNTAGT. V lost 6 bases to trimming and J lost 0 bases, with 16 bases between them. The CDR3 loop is CASSREVISSTDTQYF. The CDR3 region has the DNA TGTGCCAGCAGCCGCGAGGTGATTTCTAGCACAGATACGCAGTATTTT.

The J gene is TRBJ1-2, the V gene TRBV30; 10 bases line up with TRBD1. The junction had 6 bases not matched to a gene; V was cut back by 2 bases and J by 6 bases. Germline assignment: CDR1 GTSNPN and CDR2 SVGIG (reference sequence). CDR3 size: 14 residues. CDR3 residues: CAWSPTGTGDGYTF. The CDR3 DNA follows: TGTGCCTGGAGTCCCACCGGGACAGGGGATGGCTACACCTTC.

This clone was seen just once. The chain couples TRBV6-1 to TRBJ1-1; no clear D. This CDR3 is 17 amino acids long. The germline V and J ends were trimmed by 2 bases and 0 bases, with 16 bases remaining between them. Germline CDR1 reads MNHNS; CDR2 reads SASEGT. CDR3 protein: CASSEIGQRLLNTEAFF. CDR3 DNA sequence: TGTGCCAGCAGTGAAATTGGGCAGCGACTACTGAACACTGAAGCTTTCTTT.

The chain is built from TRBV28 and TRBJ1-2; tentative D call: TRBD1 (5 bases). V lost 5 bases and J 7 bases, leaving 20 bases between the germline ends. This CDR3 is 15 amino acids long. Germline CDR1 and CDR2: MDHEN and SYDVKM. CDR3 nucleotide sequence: TGTGCCAGCAGTACCCCCGGCAGGGTTGGGATTGGCTACACCTTC. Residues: CASSTPGRVGIGYTF.

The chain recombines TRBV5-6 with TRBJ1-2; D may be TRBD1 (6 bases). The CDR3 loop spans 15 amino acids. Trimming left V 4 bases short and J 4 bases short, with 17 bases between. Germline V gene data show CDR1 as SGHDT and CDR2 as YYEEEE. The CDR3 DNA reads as TGTGCCAGCAGCCTCGACAGGTGGGCGATCTATGGCTACACCTTC. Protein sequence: CASSLDRWAIYGYTF.

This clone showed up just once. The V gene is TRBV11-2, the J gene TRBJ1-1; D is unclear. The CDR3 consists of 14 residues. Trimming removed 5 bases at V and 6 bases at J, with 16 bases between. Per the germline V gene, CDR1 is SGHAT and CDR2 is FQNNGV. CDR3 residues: CASSPLPGKPEAFF. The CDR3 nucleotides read TGTGCCAGCAGCCCCTTGCCAGGAAAACCTGAAGCTTTCTTT.

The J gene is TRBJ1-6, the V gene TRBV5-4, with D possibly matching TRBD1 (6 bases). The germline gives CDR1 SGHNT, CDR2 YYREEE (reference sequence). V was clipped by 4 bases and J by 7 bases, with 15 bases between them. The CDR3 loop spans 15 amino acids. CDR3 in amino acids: CASSGGTGRNSPLHF. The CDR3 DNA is TGTGCCAGCAGCGGAGGAACAGGGAGAAATTCACCCCTCCACTTT.

The CDR3 coding sequence is TGTGCCAGCAGTCCCAAACGGGAGTCTAACTATGGCTACACCTTC. Protein sequence: CASSPKRESNYGYTF. This chain connects TRBV3-1 (or the pseudogene TRBV3-2) to TRBJ1-2; D not certain. Germline V CDR1 and CDR2: LGHDT, YNNKEL (reference sequence). Between the trimmed V and J ends, which lost 6 bases and 0 bases, there was a span of 14 bases. This CDR3 has 15 residues.

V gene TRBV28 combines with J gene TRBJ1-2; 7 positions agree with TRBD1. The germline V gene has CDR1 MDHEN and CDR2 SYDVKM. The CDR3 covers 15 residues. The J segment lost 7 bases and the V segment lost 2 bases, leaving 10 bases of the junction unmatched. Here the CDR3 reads CASSLEGGAWSGYTF. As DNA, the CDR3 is TGTGCCAGCAGTTTAGAAGGGGGCGCTTGGTCTGGCTACACCTTC.

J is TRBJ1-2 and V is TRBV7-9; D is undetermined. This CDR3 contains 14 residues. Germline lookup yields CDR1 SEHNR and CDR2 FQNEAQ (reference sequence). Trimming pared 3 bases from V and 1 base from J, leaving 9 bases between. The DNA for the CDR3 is TGTGCCAGCAGCTTTTGGGAGATTAACTATGGCTACACCTTC. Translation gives CASSFWEINYGYTF.

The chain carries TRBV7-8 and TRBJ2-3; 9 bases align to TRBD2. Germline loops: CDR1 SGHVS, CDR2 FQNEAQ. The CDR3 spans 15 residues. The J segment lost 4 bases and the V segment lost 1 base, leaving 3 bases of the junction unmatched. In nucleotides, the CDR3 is TGTGCCAGCAGCTTAGTGCTAGCGGGGTCAGATACGCAGTATTTT. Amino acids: CASSLVLAGSDTQYF. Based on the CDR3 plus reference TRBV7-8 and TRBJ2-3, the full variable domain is GAGVSQSPRYKVAKRGQDVALRCDPISGHVSLFWYQQALGQGPEFLTYFQNEAQLDKSGLPSDRFFAERPEGSVSTLKIQRTQQEDSAVYLCASSLVLAGSDTQYFGPGTRLTVL.

DNA for the CDR3: TGTGCCAGCAGATCCCTCGACAGGTACTATGGCTACACCTTC. This encodes CASRSLDRYYGYTF. V gene TRBV27 combines with J gene TRBJ1-2; tentative D call: TRBD1 (6 bases). Germline lookup yields CDR1 MNHEY and CDR2 SMNVEV (reference sequence). Trimming took off 6 bases at V and 3 bases at J, with 14 bases between the two ends. This CDR3 contains 14 residues.